These 16 T cell receptor beta chains share one sample of origin, sequenced in a study of cytomegalovirus exposure and HLA in healthy donors. The protocol was immunoSEQ multiplex PCR, while the TCRdb copy is restricted to in-frame clones and leaves out a portion. The table includes under 100,000 clones, roughly 96% detected once. Sequenced material: PBMCs. The receptors come from a man between 18 and 29 years old in good health and CMV-seronegative.

This chain connects TRBV5-1 to TRBJ2-3, with TRBD1 identical over 9 bases. The CDR3 has 16 amino acids. The V gene end was trimmed by 1 base and the J gene end by 3 bases; junction bases not matched to a gene: 6. Germline values: CDR1 SGHRS, CDR2 YFSETQ. CDR3 in DNA: TGCGCCAGCAGCTTGATTTCGACAGGGGGTACAGATACGCAGTATTTT. Encoded protein: CASSLISTGGTDTQYF.

In nucleotides, the CDR3 is TGTGCCAGTAGTATAGATCCGGAGGGGACTGAAGCTTTCTTT. Amino acids: CASSIDPEGTEAFF. The rearrangement uses TRBV19 and TRBJ1-1; possibly TRBD1 for D (5 bases). Between the trimmed V and J ends, which lost 0 bases and 5 bases, there was a span of 10 bases. CDR1 and CDR2 from the germline V gene are LNHDA and SQIVND (reference sequence). This CDR3 region has 14 residues.

The chain joins TRBV5-8 to TRBJ2-3; 9 nucleotides match TRBD2. The CDR3 runs 17 residues. Germline V gives CDR1 SGHTS, CDR2 YDEGEE. The ends lost 0 bases at V and 0 bases at J; junction bases unmatched: 5. CDR3 in amino acids: CASSLGSGRGSTDTQYF. The CDR3 nucleotides read TGTGCCAGCAGCTTGGGTAGCGGGAGAGGGAGCACAGATACGCAGTATTTT.

As DNA, the CDR3 is TGTGCCACCAGCAGAGTAGGCTCGGACAGGGTGGATGGCTACACCTTC. Translating it yields CATSRVGSDRVDGYTF. The rearrangement links TRBV15 to TRBJ1-2, with 8 nucleotides matching TRBD1. This CDR3 is built from 16 residues. Losses at the gene ends were 1 base for V and 6 bases for J; bases not matched to a gene: 10. CDR1 LNHNV and CDR2 YYDKDF come from the germline V gene (reference sequence).

The chain recombines TRBV19 with TRBJ1-2; TRBD1 is a possible D gene (6 bases). V lost 7 bases, J lost 3 bases, and 21 bases lay in between. The germline gives CDR1 LNHDA, CDR2 SQIVND (reference sequence). There are 16 residues in the CDR3. Here the CDR3 reads CASIPVFTGSDYGYTF. The DNA of the CDR3 is TGTGCCAGTATCCCAGTATTTACAGGGTCGGACTATGGCTACACCTTC.

The V call is TRBV27, the J call TRBJ2-1; 9 bases map to TRBD1. The CDR3 loop spans 12 amino acids. Germline V gives CDR1 MNHEY, CDR2 SMNVEV (reference sequence). Trimming removed 10 bases from V and 12 bases from J; junction bases left unmatched: 10. CDR3 residues: CATVGQGMGQFF. CDR3 nucleotide sequence: TGTGCCACCGTCGGACAGGGGATGGGGCAGTTCTTC.

The gene calls are TRBV9 and TRBJ2-7, with 12 bases aligning to TRBD2. CDR1 and CDR2 (germline): SGDLS, YYNGEE. V was pared by 0 bases and J by 7 bases, with 8 bases of the junction left unmatched. This CDR3 is built from 16 residues. The CDR3 DNA is TGTGCCAGCAGCGTAGCGGCTAGCGGGAGGGCCGGGGAGCAGTACTTC. This sequence encodes CASSVAASGRAGEQYF. Complete variable domain (other parts from reference TRBV9 and TRBJ2-7): DSGVTQTPKHLITATGQRVTLRCSPRSGDLSVYWYQQSLDQGLQFLIQYYNGEERAKGNILERFSAQQFPDLHSELNLSSLELGDSALYFCASSVAASGRAGEQYFGPGTRLTVT.

This clone appeared a single time. The gene calls are TRBV10-2 and TRBJ1-2; 8 nucleotides align to TRBD1. V shed 7 bases and J 2 bases; nucleotides not matched to a gene: 9. The germline CDR1 and CDR2 sequences are WSHSY and SAAADI. There are 15 residues in the CDR3. CDR3 in amino acids: CASIGTTGVNYGYTF. DNA for the CDR3: TGCGCCAGCATAGGGACGACAGGGGTAAACTATGGCTACACCTTC.

The genes are TRBV18 and TRBJ2-1, with a weak D call TRBD2 (6 bases). Germline V gives CDR1 KGHSH, CDR2 LQKENI. CDR3 length equals 12 residues. Trimming shortened V by 6 bases and J by 4 bases, and 7 bases separated the two germline ends. The CDR3 DNA follows: TGTGCCAGCTCTAGCGGATACAATGAGCAGTTCTTC. It encodes CASSSGYNEQFF.

CDR3 nucleotides: TGTGCCAGCAGGGAAAGCGGGAGGGCCTACGAGCAGTACGTC. As protein: CASRESGRAYEQYV. V is TRBV6-1 and J is TRBJ2-7, with 10 bases identical to TRBD2. The germline gives CDR1 MNHNS, CDR2 SASEGT. The CDR3 runs 14 residues. Unmatched junction bases numbered 4, after V lost 6 bases and J lost 2 bases.

The chain couples TRBV13 to TRBJ2-7; D may be TRBD1 (6 bases). Germline CDR1 PRHDT, CDR2 FYEKMQ (reference sequence). V was shortened by 4 bases and J by 1 base, with 8 bases between the two germline ends. This CDR3 spans 13 amino acids. For the CDR3, the DNA is TGTGCCAGCAGCTCGACAGGTTCCTACGAGCAGTACGTC. It is translated as CASSSTGSYEQYV.

The chain has TRBV6-1 and TRBJ2-3, with TRBD2 matching 7 bases. There are 14 residues in the CDR3. V shed 2 bases, J shed 1 base, and the junction held 0 bases outside the gene matches. In germline, CDR1 is MNHNS, CDR2 SASEGT. The CDR3 DNA sequence: TGTGCCAGCAGTGAACTAGCGGGCACAGATACGCAGTATTTT. Its protein is CASSELAGTDTQYF.

This clone was recorded once. J is TRBJ1-1 and V is TRBV7-9, with 7 positions matching TRBD1. Germline-derived CDR1 and CDR2 are SEHNR and FQNEAQ (reference sequence). The ends lost 4 bases at V and 0 bases at J; junction bases unmatched: 5. The CDR3 is 15 residues long. The CDR3 nucleotides read TGTGCCAGCAGCTCGAACAGGGGTATGAACACTGAAGCTTTCTTT. Translated, it gives CASSSNRGMNTEAFF.

The chain joins TRBV5-1 to TRBJ2-3; D remains ambiguous. V was pared by 1 base and J by 0 bases, with 6 bases between. CDR3 length: 14 residues. The germline V gene encodes CDR1 SGHRS and CDR2 YFSETQ. CDR3 in amino acids: CASSLRSSTDTQYF. CDR3 nucleotides: TGCGCCAGCAGCTTGCGGTCTAGCACAGATACGCAGTATTTT.

The chain couples TRBV2 to TRBJ2-5, with a weak D call TRBD2 (6 bases). TRBJ2-7 explains the end of the DNA better; the J call may be wrong. The CDR3 is made up of 15 amino acids. CDR1 is SNHLY, CDR2 FYNNEI, per germline. CDR3 region: CASRGLRDSAYEQYF. The CDR3 region has the DNA TGTGCCAGCAGGGGACTCCGGGACTCAGCCTACGAGCAGTACTTC.

The chain carries TRBV19 and TRBJ1-1; 9 nucleotides agree with TRBD1. CDR1 is LNHDA, CDR2 SQIVND, per germline (reference sequence). The CDR3 covers 16 residues. After removal of 6 bases from V and 0 bases from J, the junction contained 8 bases not matched to a gene. CDR3 DNA: TGTGCCAGTAGCCTAGGGACAGGGAAAATGAACACTGAAGCTTTCTTT. This translates into CASSLGTGKMNTEAFF. Full variable domain (missing parts from reference TRBV19 and TRBJ1-1): DGGITQSPKYLFRKEGQNVTLSCEQNLNHDAMYWYRQDPGQGLRLIYYSQIVNDFQKGDIAEGYSVSREKKESFPLTVTSAQKNPTAFYLCASSLGTGKMNTEAFFGQGTRLTVV.